The clone carrying this T cell receptor (beta chain) has a single count. This sample was included in a study of technical replicates of blood from a handful of donors. This CDR3 spans 14 amino acids. Germline V gene data show CDR1 as KGHSH and CDR2 as LQKENI. The ends lost 5 bases at V and 4 bases at J; junction bases unmatched: 6. Method: immunoSEQ multiplex PCR; TCRdb's copy keeps in-frame clones and lacks some. Of 90,000 to 100,000 clones listed, 90% to 97% are singletons. Material for sequencing was T cells isolated from PBMCs. This TCR derives from a human donor in good health. The gene calls are TRBV18 and TRBJ1-1; 8 bases map to TRBD1. In DNA, the CDR3 is TGTGCCAGCTCAGCAGGGGGCGCGGGCACTGAAGCTTTCTTT. Its protein is CASSAGGAGTEAFF.